This T cell receptor (beta chain) was found in a study of CD8 T cells in Susac syndrome (dated by TCRdb to the late 2010s). About the full investigation: Repertoire sequencing was used to test whether CD8+ T cell activation and differentiation in Susac syndrome was antigen driven. The clonality of the CD8+ T cell repertoire was compared across about a dozen healthy donors, some 14 Susac syndrome patients and roughly 16 multiple sclerosis patients.

As concerns this clonotype: Its recognized antigen is unknown. No per-base quality is available; no much larger clone lies one base away.

RNA was extracted using the RNeasy kit, and about 0.45 to 1 ug of the RNA was reverse transcribed with random hexamers. TCR beta CDR3 regions were amplified with the immunoSEQ multiplex PCR assay covering 54 Vbeta and 13 Jbeta segments. Bias from PCR amplification was corrected by using a synthetic template baseline for primer optimization and for computational correction. Per the source publication's procedure: Only productive sequences were kept, with reads annotated to V, D and J genes according to IMGT and analyzed in immunoSEQ Analyzer. To calculate clonality, Shannon entropy was normalized by log2 of the number of productive unique sequences and then subtracted from one. For each patient and control, public and private clones were evaluated within the 100 most prevalent clones. Clones were defined as Susac-specific when absent from the healthy and MS cohorts, from about a thousand published viral clones and from other ImmuneACCESS disease sequences. TCRdb's own reprocessing of the public reads used fastp at Q25 and MiXCR and kept productive beta chains. Rows are combined by CDR3 protein, so each entry shows the most common genes and DNA. Here the V and J calls rest on TCRdb's processing, not on the authors' analysis. The sample yields tens of thousands of distinct CDR3 sequences; more than 85% were counted once. The top ten constitute 0.41% of the sample.

High-throughput TCR beta sequencing profiled peripheral blood CD8+ and CD4+ T cells from healthy donors, Susac syndrome patients and multiple sclerosis patients. Healthy donors were included as age- and sex-matched controls. Bulk CD8+ and CD4+ T cells were purified magnetically by negative isolation, whereas CD8+ TEMRA cells were enriched by FACS. Blood was collected in EDTA tubes and processed within 24 hours, with PBMCs isolated through density gradient centrifugation. PBMCs intended for TCR sequencing were cryopreserved in liquid nitrogen and were subsequently thawed in a 37 degrees C water bath. The sorted or isolated CD4+, CD8+ and CD8+ TEMRA cells had a purity of 90% or higher. Summary of the overall study and its limitations: The number of individuals in the TCR sequencing and HLA analysis was acknowledged as relatively small.

Trimming accounts for 5 bases at V and 1 base at J, while the number of junction bases matched to no gene is 9. The CDR3 starts with the cysteine, ends with the phenylalanine, and has 17 residues. Just the 51-base CDR3 DNA is kept, in frame starting at base 1. From the germline V gene (reference sequence), CDR1 is MNHEY and CDR2 is SMNVEV. Material for sequencing was CD8+ T cells from PBMCs. The source of this sequence is a human donor in good health. This chain joins TRBV27 to TRBJ2-5, and 11 bases in between align with TRBD2. The CDR3 sequence is CASSPSTSGALQETQYF. DNA sequence: TGTGCCAGCAGTCCCTCGACTAGCGGGGCACTCCAAGAGACCCAGTACTTC.